This is a list of T cell receptor beta chains from one sample in a study of cytomegalovirus exposure and HLA in healthy donors. The data were produced by immunoSEQ multiplex PCR, yet TCRdb's version contains in-frame clones alone and is incomplete. The table has about 150,000 clones, 85% seen once. Input material: PBMCs. These receptors originate from a woman under 30 in good health and CMV-seronegative. Both conserved end residues are part of each CDR3. D genes are given only for firm matches. Not every row has a clone size; where given, it reads once, few, many or a size class.

J gene	V gene	clone size	D gene	CDR3 protein	CDR3 DNA
TRBJ2-1	TRBV2	NA	NA	CASSAGKGDEQFF	TGTGCCAGCAGTGCCGGGAAGGGCGATGAGCAGTTCTTC
TRBJ2-7	TRBV9	NA	TRBD2	CASSTGTSGRTYEQYF	TGTGCCAGCAGCACCGGGACTAGCGGGAGGACCTACGAGCAGTACTTC
TRBJ2-7	TRBV15	NA	NA	CATSREGWQGGYEQYF	TGTGCCACCAGCAGAGAAGGTTGGCAGGGAGGATACGAGCAGTACTTC
TRBJ2-7	TRBV10-1	NA	NA	CASSPGVFYYEQYF	TGCGCCAGCAGTCCCGGGGTTTTCTACTACGAGCAGTACTTC
TRBJ2-7	TRBV10-2	NA	NA	CAAGTAEQYF	TGCGCCGCGGGGACTGCCGAGCAGTACTTC
TRBJ2-7	TRBV19	NA	NA	CAREFYEQYF	TGTGCCAGAGAATTCTACGAGCAGTACTTC
TRBJ1-5	TRBV5-6	NA	TRBD1	CASSITGDLRGNQPQHF	TGTGCCAGCAGCATTACAGGGGACTTGCGGGGCAATCAGCCCCAGCATTTT
TRBJ2-7	TRBV5-1	NA	NA	CASSLQGGGYEQYF	TGCGCCAGCAGCTTGCAAGGGGGTGGATACGAGCAGTACTTC
TRBJ1-6	TRBV7-2	few	NA	CASSLQGYNSPLHF	TGTGCCAGCAGCTTACAGGGATATAATTCACCCCTCCACTTT
TRBJ1-6	TRBV15	NA	TRBD1	CATSTPTRDSNSPLHF	TGTGCCACCAGCACTCCCACCCGGGACAGTAATTCACCCCTCCACTTT
TRBJ2-1	TRBV18	NA	TRBD1	CASSTTGGDWGNEQFF	TGTGCCAGCTCAACAACAGGGGGCGATTGGGGGAATGAGCAGTTCTTC
TRBJ2-2	TRBV7-2	NA	TRBD2	CASSLDRSGGNTGELFF	TGTGCCAGCAGCTTAGATAGGAGCGGGGGAAACACCGGGGAGCTGTTTTTT
TRBJ1-2	TRBV4-2	NA	NA	CASSQDGAASNYGYTF	TGTGCCAGCAGCCAAGATGGGGCAGCTAGTAACTATGGCTACACCTTC
TRBJ2-1	TRBV29-1	NA	TRBD1	CSVEGFLLGQGSYNEQFF	TGCAGCGTTGAAGGGTTCTTATTAGGACAGGGCTCCTACAATGAGCAGTTCTTC
TRBJ2-7	TRBV5-1	few	TRBD1	CASSFLTGAPGEQYF	TGCGCCAGCAGCTTCCTAACAGGGGCTCCGGGCGAGCAGTACTTC
TRBJ2-3	TRBV18	NA	TRBD2	CASSPVLAGGSTDTQYF	TGTGCCAGCTCACCTGTACTAGCGGGTGGGAGCACAGATACGCAGTATTTT
TRBJ1-5	TRBV25-1	NA	NA	CASSETLQDSNQPQHF	TGTGCCAGCAGTGAAACACTACAGGATAGCAATCAGCCCCAGCATTTT
TRBJ1-2	TRBV27	NA	NA	CASSFRGNYGYTF	TGTGCCAGCAGTTTTAGGGGGAACTATGGCTACACCTTC
TRBJ2-5	TRBV18	NA	NA	CASSPQNGETQYF	TGTGCCAGCTCACCACAGAACGGGGAGACCCAGTACTTC
TRBJ2-3	TRBV27	NA	NA	CASSINGDISFHTQYF	TGTGCCAGCTCTATTAACGGGGACATTTCTTTCCATACGCAGTATTTT
TRBJ2-7	TRBV27	NA	NA	CASSSTQQGPYEQYF	TGTGCCAGCAGTTCCACCCAACAGGGCCCCTACGAGCAGTACTTC
TRBJ1-2	TRBV18	once	TRBD1	CASSPKQGNYGYTF	TGTGCCAGCTCACCGAAACAGGGGAACTATGGCTACACCTTC
TRBJ1-2	TRBV6-5	NA	NA	CASSYSSRGAGGYTF	TGTGCCAGCAGTTACTCCAGTCGGGGGGCGGGGGGCTACACCTTC
TRBJ1-2	TRBV27	NA	NA	CASSTTGETNYGYTF	TGTGCCAGCAGCACGACGGGGGAAACTAACTATGGCTACACCTTC
TRBJ2-5	TRBV7-9	NA	TRBD2	CSRDRLAGERSQETQYF	TGTTCCAGAGACAGACTAGCGGGAGAGAGGTCTCAAGAGACCCAGTACTTC
TRBJ1-5	TRBV6-8	NA	TRBD1	CASSYPDRVGNQPQHF	TGTGCCAGCAGTTACCCGGACAGGGTGGGCAATCAGCCCCAGCATTTT
TRBJ2-1	TRBV7-2	NA	NA	CASSLGHGGNNEQFF	TGTGCCAGCAGCTTAGGGCATGGAGGAAACAATGAGCAGTTCTTC
TRBJ1-2	TRBV28	NA	NA	CASSLWGSPFYGYTF	TGTGCCAGCAGTTTATGGGGCAGCCCCTTCTATGGCTACACCTTC
TRBJ2-7	TRBV28	NA	TRBD2	CASRGSGSSYEQYF	TGTGCCAGCAGAGGTAGCGGGAGTTCCTACGAGCAGTACTTC
TRBJ2-7	TRBV29-1	NA	TRBD2	CSVEDFGLAGGPGYEQYF	TGCAGCGTTGAAGACTTTGGGCTAGCGGGAGGTCCCGGTTACGAGCAGTACTTC
TRBJ2-3	TRBV7-2	NA	TRBD2	CASSRTSGGALNTQYF	TGTGCCAGCAGCCGGACTAGCGGGGGGGCCTTAAATACGCAGTATTTT
TRBJ2-7	TRBV4-3	few	NA	CASSQDNGVYEQYF	TGCGCCAGCAGCCAGGATAACGGGGTCTACGAGCAGTACTTC
TRBJ1-2	TRBV5-1	once	NA	CASSLTDRSGGYTF	TGCGCCAGCAGCTTGACTGACAGGTCAGGTGGCTACACCTTC
TRBJ1-4	TRBV6-4	few	NA	CASSFDSSTNEKLFF	TGTGCCAGCAGTTTCGACAGCTCAACTAATGAAAAACTGTTTTTT
TRBJ2-5	TRBV13	NA	TRBD2	CASSSTSGRHQETQYF	TGTGCCAGCAGCTCGACTAGCGGGAGACACCAAGAGACCCAGTACTTC
TRBJ1-4	TRBV30	NA	NA	CAWSAGMRMGKLFF	TGTGCCTGGAGTGCAGGGATGAGAATGGGAAAACTGTTTTTT
TRBJ2-7	TRBV27	NA	NA	CASSYLGGAGYEQYF	TGTGCCAGCAGTTATCTTGGGGGCGCCGGGTACGAGCAGTACTTC
TRBJ1-5	TRBV7-2	few	NA	CASSLAHMRAYNQPQHF	TGTGCCAGCAGCTTAGCGCACATGAGGGCCTACAATCAGCCCCAGCATTTT
TRBJ1-5	TRBV28	NA	TRBD1	CASSLGQGNQPQHF	TGTGCCAGCAGTCTAGGACAGGGCAATCAGCCCCAGCATTTT
TRBJ2-2	TRBV9	NA	NA	CASSAAPGLGTGELFF	TGTGCCAGCAGCGCCGCCCCAGGGCTGGGCACCGGGGAGCTGTTTTTT
TRBJ2-1	TRBV10-3	NA	TRBD1	CAISESRPRGRQGSYNEQFF	TGTGCCATCAGTGAGTCCCGCCCTAGGGGTAGACAGGGGTCCTACAATGAGCAGTTCTTC
TRBJ1-2	TRBV30	few	NA	CAWSVNGQVTF	TGTGCCTGGAGTGTGAACGGTCAGGTCACCTTC
TRBJ2-7	TRBV6-1	NA	NA	CASRRRRGEQYF	TGTGCCAGCAGAAGAAGGAGAGGCGAGCAGTACTTC
TRBJ1-2	TRBV7-9	few	NA	CASSAIRVPGWTF	TGTGCCAGCAGCGCCATCCGGGTCCCGGGTTGGACCTTC
TRBJ2-2	TRBV5-8	NA	NA	CASSSRYFTGELFF	TGTGCCAGCAGCTCTAGATACTTCACCGGGGAGCTGTTTTTT
TRBJ1-2	TRBV5-1	once	NA	CASSLGGPLANYGYTF	TGCGCCAGCAGCTTGGGGGGCCCGTTAGCTAACTATGGCTACACCTTC
TRBJ2-7	TRBV25-1	NA	NA	CASSVEGYPYEQYF	TGTGCCAGCAGTGTCGAGGGATACCCCTACGAGCAGTACTTC
TRBJ2-5	TRBV5-5	NA	NA	CASSLAAGGYQETQYF	TGTGCCAGCAGCTTGGCCGCGGGCGGGTACCAAGAGACCCAGTACTTC
TRBJ2-7	TRBV4-1	few	TRBD1	CASSQQGALFEQYF	TGCGCCAGCAGCCAACAGGGGGCGCTTTTCGAGCAGTACTTC
TRBJ2-1	TRBV5-1	NA	NA	CASSLGRRDYNEQFF	TGCGCCAGCAGCTTGGGGCGGCGGGACTACAATGAGCAGTTCTTC
TRBJ2-4	TRBV19	NA	NA	CASGVDFLGKNIQYF	TGTGCCAGTGGTGTAGACTTCCTAGGCAAAAACATTCAGTACTTC
TRBJ1-2	TRBV2	NA	NA	CASSEVGRYGYTF	TGTGCCAGCAGTGAGGTCGGCAGGTATGGCTACACCTTC
TRBJ2-1	TRBV4-3	few	NA	CASSQPQKRPDNEQFF	TGCGCCAGCAGCCAGCCACAGAAGAGACCCGACAATGAGCAGTTCTTC
TRBJ2-1	TRBV4-1	NA	NA	CASSHGSNEQFF	TGCGCCAGCAGCCACGGTTCAAATGAGCAGTTCTTC